This T cell receptor (beta chain) was sequenced in a study of OX40 agonist ivuxolimab in advanced cancers. On the study more broadly: Patients' therapy was ivuxolimab, an antibody that acts as an agonist of OX40 (CD134). Ivuxolimab was delivered to patients intravenously every 2 weeks at doses spanning 0.01 to 10 mg/kg. With a range of 23 to 79, age averaged approximately 55 years, and around 83% were male. Study conclusions and caveats: Doses of 0.1 to 3.0 mg/kg were accompanied by clonal expansion of CD4+ and CD8+ blood T cells by week 6.

For this clone: Antigen specificity is unknown.

TCRdb's table, derived via immunoSEQ multiplex PCR, lists solely in-frame clones and lacks some. Among 70,000 to 95,000 clones listed, 80% to 90% were seen once. V shed 0 bases and J shed 6 bases, with 14 bases lying between them. CDR1 and CDR2 from the germline V gene are SGHDN and FVKESK. The CDR3 length is 15 residues. The receptor was derived from an adult with an advanced solid tumor such as melanoma, head and neck, liver or kidney cancer. The material sequenced was CD4+ or CD8+ T cells sorted from blood, taken in a trial of the OX40 agonist ivuxolimab. V gene TRBV14 combines with J gene TRBJ1-1; no clear D. In nucleotides, the CDR3 is TGTGCCAGCAGCCAAGATGAGAGGGCGGGAGCTGAAGCTTTCTTT. Translated, it gives CASSQDERAGAEAFF.